This entry features one T cell receptor (beta chain) sequence. Its antigen is undetermined. The data are from a study of OX40 agonist ivuxolimab in advanced cancers. For the study at large: Prior anti-PD-1, anti-PD-L1 or anti-CTLA-4 therapy did not bar entry, and 40% to 45% had some.

There are 15 residues in the CDR3. Germline lookup yields CDR1 SGHVS and CDR2 FQNEAQ. V was pared by 5 bases and J by 14 bases, with 27 bases between. General study results and limits: At 0.1 to 3.0 mg/kg and by week 6, clonal expansion occurred in CD4+ and CD8+ blood T cells.

Patients with a history of autoimmune disease or on systemic immunosuppression were excluded. Sampled blood was obtained at baseline, cycle 4 day 1, and cycle 7 day 1. The table came from immunoSEQ multiplex PCR; TCRdb's copy has only in-frame clones and leaves some out. The sample holds some 97,000 clones, 75% to 95% seen once. This specimen was CD4+ or CD8+ T cells sorted from blood, taken in a trial of the OX40 agonist ivuxolimab. The source of this sequence is an adult with an advanced solid tumor such as melanoma, head and neck, liver or kidney cancer. V usage is TRBV7-8 and J usage is TRBJ1-2; D perhaps matches TRBD1 (5 bases). For the CDR3, the DNA is TGTGCCAGCAGCCCGCGAATACGTAAAGGACCGGGGCAAACCTTC. This codes for CASSPRIRKGPGQTF.